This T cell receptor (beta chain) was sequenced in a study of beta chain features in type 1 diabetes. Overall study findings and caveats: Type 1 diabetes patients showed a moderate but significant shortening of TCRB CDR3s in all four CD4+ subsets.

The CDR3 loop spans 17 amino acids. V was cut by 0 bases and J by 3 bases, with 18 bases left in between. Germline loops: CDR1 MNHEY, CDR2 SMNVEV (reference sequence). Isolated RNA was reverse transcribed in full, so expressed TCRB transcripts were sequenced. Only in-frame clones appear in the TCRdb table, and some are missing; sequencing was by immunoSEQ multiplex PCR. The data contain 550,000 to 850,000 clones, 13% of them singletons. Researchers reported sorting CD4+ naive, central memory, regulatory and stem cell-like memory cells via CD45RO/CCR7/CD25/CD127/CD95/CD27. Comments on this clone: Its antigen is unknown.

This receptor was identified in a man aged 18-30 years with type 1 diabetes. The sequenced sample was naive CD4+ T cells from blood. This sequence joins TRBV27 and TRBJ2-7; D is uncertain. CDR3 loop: CASSLSAPFYRNYEQYF. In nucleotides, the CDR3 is TGTGCCAGCAGTTTATCGGCCCCGTTTTATAGAAACTACGAGCAGTACTTC.